The 28 T cell receptor beta chains listed next were all sequenced from one sample in a study of OX40 agonist ivuxolimab in advanced cancers. Sequencing used immunoSEQ multiplex PCR; TCRdb keeps in-frame clones, though not all of them. The data contain around 45,000 clones, 75% to 90% of them seen just once; the ten biggest clones take up less than 11%. The sample consisted of CD4+ or CD8+ T cells sorted from blood, taken in a trial of the OX40 agonist ivuxolimab. Receptors originate from an adult with an advanced solid tumor such as melanoma, head and neck, liver or kidney cancer.

The rearrangement joins TRBV7-9 to TRBJ2-7; 10 bases line up with TRBD2. The CDR3 is 16 amino acids. Germline assignment: CDR1 SEHNR and CDR2 FQNEAQ (reference sequence). V trimming: 6 bases; J trimming: 6 bases; junction bases outside the gene matches: 14. CDR3: CASRDWVSGRAPEQYF. CDR3 coding DNA: TGTGCCAGCAGAGATTGGGTGAGCGGGAGGGCCCCCGAGCAGTACTTC.

V usage is TRBV6-5 and J usage is TRBJ2-1; 9 positions match TRBD2. Germline lookup yields CDR1 MNHEY and CDR2 SVGAGI. CDR3 length: 16 amino acids. V was pared by 2 bases and J by 2 bases, with 4 bases of the junction left unmatched. In nucleotides, the CDR3 is TGTGCCAGCAGTTACGAGACTAGCGGCCCCTACAATGAGCAGTTCTTC. This sequence encodes CASSYETSGPYNEQFF.

The genes are TRBV4-1 and TRBJ2-5; no reliable D call. Per germline, CDR1 MGHRA and CDR2 YSYEKL. This CDR3 spans 12 amino acids. V was trimmed by 3 bases and J by 5 bases, leaving 7 bases between them. This CDR3 reads CASSHEVETQYF. CDR3 coding DNA: TGCGCCAGCAGCCATGAAGTCGAGACCCAGTACTTC.

V and J are TRBV7-9 and TRBJ2-7; 7 nucleotides match TRBD1. V lost 5 bases, J lost 6 bases, and 16 bases stayed unmatched. The CDR3 has 16 residues. Germline-derived CDR1 and CDR2 are SEHNR and FQNEAQ (reference sequence). CDR3 coding DNA: TGTGCCAGCAGCGTTAGTACCCGGACAGGATTAATCGAGCAGTACTTC. The encoded protein is CASSVSTRTGLIEQYF.

The chain joins TRBV27 to TRBJ2-2; D is uncertain. This CDR3 has 11 amino acids. The germline gives CDR1 MNHEY, CDR2 SMNVEV (reference sequence). The V end lost 6 bases, the J end lost 5 bases, and 4 bases lay between the germline ends. The CDR3 region is CASRRTGELFF. CDR3 bases: TGTGCCAGCAGGCGTACCGGGGAGCTGTTTTTT.

The V and J genes are TRBV19 and TRBJ1-1; the D gene is possibly TRBD1 (6 bases). The CDR3 length is 13 residues. Germline V gene data show CDR1 as LNHDA and CDR2 as SQIVND (reference sequence). V lost 6 bases and J 1 base, leaving 9 bases between the germline ends. This CDR3 reads CASSETGNTEAFF. The CDR3, as DNA: TGTGCCAGTAGCGAGACAGGGAACACTGAAGCTTTCTTT.

The J gene is TRBJ2-7, the V gene TRBV30; D gene ambiguous. Germline V CDR1 and CDR2: GTSNPN, SVGIG (reference sequence). The ends were cut back, 2 bases at V and 3 bases at J, with 11 bases in the middle. The CDR3 has 13 residues. CDR3 amino acids: CAWSYGPGYEQYF. CDR3 bases: TGTGCCTGGAGTTACGGACCGGGCTACGAGCAGTACTTC. Full variable domain (rest looked up from reference TRBV30 and TRBJ2-7): SQTIHQWPATLVQPVGSPLSLECTVEGTSNPNLYWYRQAAGRGLQLLFYSVGIGQISSEVPQNLSASRPQDRQFILSSKKLLLSDSGFYLCAWSYGPGYEQYFGPGTRLTVT.

This clone has only one observation. V and J are TRBV7-9 and TRBJ1-5, with D unresolved. This CDR3 has 14 amino acids. Germline V gives CDR1 SEHNR, CDR2 FQNEAQ (reference sequence). With 6 bases removed from V and 5 bases from J, the gap between germline ends came to 14 bases. This CDR3 is CASRGAAPYQPQHF. The CDR3, as DNA: TGTGCCAGCAGGGGAGCGGCCCCTTATCAGCCCCAGCATTTT.

V gene TRBV29-1 combines with J gene TRBJ2-2, with D unclear. V lost 3 bases, J lost 7 bases, and 9 bases lay in between. The germline gives CDR1 SQVTM, CDR2 ANQGSEA. CDR3 length: 12 residues. The CDR3 spells CSVDQPGGELFF. CDR3 DNA: TGCAGCGTTGACCAGCCCGGCGGGGAGCTGTTTTTT.

V gene TRBV28 combines with J gene TRBJ2-2, with 9 bases that match TRBD1. In germline, CDR1 is MDHEN, CDR2 SYDVKM. This CDR3 has 15 residues. V trimming: 7 bases; J trimming: 5 bases; junction bases outside the gene matches: 8. As DNA, the CDR3 is TGTGCCAGCAATACAGGGGGCGCGGGAACCGGGGAGCTGTTTTTT. This codes for CASNTGGAGTGELFF.

The count of this clone is one. The chain has TRBV25-1 and TRBJ2-1; no firm D call. CDR3 length: 11 amino acids. Germline V lookup: CDR1 MGHDK, CDR2 SYGVNS. Trimming took 3 bases from V and 11 from J, leaving 8 bases between them. The CDR3: CASSDTKKQFF. The CDR3 nucleotides are TGTGCCAGCAGTGATACGAAGAAGCAGTTCTTC. Looking up the rest from reference TRBV25-1 and TRBJ2-1 gives the full variable domain: EADIYQTPRYLVIGTGKKITLECSQTMGHDKMYWYQQDPGMELHLIHYSYGVNSTEKGDLSSESTVSRIRTEHFPLTLESARPSHTSQYLCASSDTKKQFFGPGTRLTVL.

In this sample, this clone turned up a few times. J is TRBJ1-1 and V is TRBV6-5; 7 nucleotides agree with TRBD1. The germline V gene encodes CDR1 MNHEY and CDR2 SVGAGI. The CDR3 has 14 amino acids. Trimming removed 5 bases from V and 1 base from J; junction bases left unmatched: 4. The DNA of the CDR3 is TGTGCCAGCAGTCAGCGACAGGGGAACACTGAAGCTTTCTTT. This translates into CASSQRQGNTEAFF.

The rearrangement links TRBV19 to TRBJ1-5; no clear D. The CDR3 runs 16 residues. Trimming stripped 1 base from V and 0 bases from J, with 10 bases between. Germline V gives CDR1 LNHDA, CDR2 SQIVND (reference sequence). The chain's CDR3 is CASSIVYILSNQPQHF. Written as DNA, the CDR3 is TGTGCCAGTAGTATAGTCTACATACTTAGCAATCAGCCCCAGCATTTT.

This chain joins TRBV28 and TRBJ2-7; 8 positions match TRBD1. Germline CDR1 is MDHEN and CDR2 is SYDVKM. V was pared by 8 bases and J by 3 bases, with 6 bases of the junction left unmatched. The CDR3 is 13 residues long. CDR3 DNA: TGTGCCAGCGTGGCAGGGGGCTTCTACGAGCAGTACTTC. It yields the protein CASVAGGFYEQYF. The full variable domain, rest sourced from reference TRBV28 and TRBJ2-7, is DVKVTQSSRYLVKRTGEKVFLECVQDMDHENMFWYRQDPGLGLRLIYFSYDVKMKEKGDIPEGYSVSREKKERFSLILESASTNQTSMYLCASVAGGFYEQYFGPGTRLTVT.

The gene calls are TRBV15 and TRBJ2-5, with D tentatively TRBD2 (5 bases). V shed 3 bases and J shed 5 bases, with 13 bases lying between them. The germline CDR1 and CDR2 sequences are LNHNV and YYDKDF (reference sequence). CDR3 length equals 14 residues. CDR3 in amino acids: CATSRDFSSETQYF. As DNA, the CDR3 is TGTGCCACCAGCAGGGACTTTAGCTCGGAGACCCAGTACTTC.

This rearrangement joins TRBV27 to TRBJ2-1; D uncertain. The CDR3 consists of 10 residues. V was clipped by 9 bases and J by 8 bases, with 8 bases between them. Germline CDR1 is MNHEY and CDR2 is SMNVEV (reference sequence). As DNA, the CDR3 is TGTGCCAGTGGGAAGTATGAGCAGTTCTTC. Residues: CASGKYEQFF.

In its sample, this clone was seen a few times. The chain joins TRBV19 to TRBJ2-2, with TRBD2 as a possible D gene (6 bases). Between the trimmed V and J ends, which lost 3 bases and 1 base, there was a span of 15 bases. Germline V gene data show CDR1 as LNHDA and CDR2 as SQIVND (reference sequence). The CDR3 spans 17 residues. CDR3 DNA sequence: TGTGCCAGTAGTATGGGACCGGGAGAATGGAACACCGGGGAGCTGTTTTTT. It yields the protein CASSMGPGEWNTGELFF.

The chain has TRBV5-6 and TRBJ1-3, with a weak D call TRBD1 (6 bases). Germline CDR1 SGHDT, CDR2 YYEEEE. The CDR3 totals 14 residues. The V end lost 1 base, the J end lost 2 bases, and 7 bases lay between the germline ends. This chain's CDR3 is CASSLWGPGNTIYF. In DNA, the CDR3 is TGTGCCAGCAGCTTGTGGGGGCCTGGAAACACCATATATTTT.

V is TRBV19 and J is TRBJ1-2; 8 bases agree with TRBD1. Trimming took 3 bases from V and 4 from J; bases not matched to a gene: 4. The CDR3 length is 14 residues. Looked up from germline, CDR1 is LNHDA and CDR2 is SQIVND (reference sequence). The CDR3 loop reads CASSIPGQGYGYTF. Here the CDR3 DNA reads TGTGCCAGTAGTATCCCCGGACAGGGCTATGGCTACACCTTC.

The gene calls are TRBV5-6 and TRBJ2-3, with D uncertain. Trimming left V 0 bases short and J 4 bases short, with 0 bases between. CDR1 is SGHDT and CDR2 is YYEEEE in the germline V gene. The length of the CDR3 is 11 residues. CDR3 in amino acids: CASSLADTQYF. The DNA for the CDR3 is TGTGCCAGCAGCTTGGCAGATACGCAGTATTTT. The full variable domain, with the rest looked up from reference TRBV5-6 and TRBJ2-3, is DAGVTQSPTHLIKTRGQQVTLRCSPKSGHDTVSWYQQALGQGPQFIFQYYEEEERQRGNFPDRFSGHQFPNYSSELNVNALLLGDSALYLCASSLADTQYFGPGTRLTVL.

V gene TRBV4-1 combines with J gene TRBJ1-4, with D unclear. CDR1 MGHRA and CDR2 YSYEKL come from the germline V gene. Trimming removed 5 bases at V and 7 bases at J, with 17 bases between. The CDR3 runs 15 residues. CDR3 nucleotide sequence: TGCGCCAGCAGCTTAGCAGGCGGTGTTGGTGAAAAACTGTTTTTT. As protein: CASSLAGGVGEKLFF.

The rearrangement links TRBV10-2 to TRBJ2-1; D call uncertain. Germline lookup yields CDR1 WSHSY and CDR2 SAAADI. The CDR3 length is 13 residues. V dropped 1 base and J dropped 5 bases, with 6 bases sitting between them. The CDR3 nucleotides read TGCGCCAGCAGTGAGTATCGAAACAATGAGCAGTTCTTC. Amino acid sequence: CASSEYRNNEQFF.

This sequence joins TRBV2 and TRBJ2-3; TRBD1 or TRBD2 may be the D gene (5 bases each). The CDR3 consists of 16 residues. Germline V gene sequence: CDR1 SNHLY, CDR2 FYNNEI. The V gene lost 6 bases and the J gene lost 0 bases, with 16 bases spanning the gap. The CDR3 DNA is TGTGCCAGCAGAACCGGGACGCCCGCTAGCACAGATACGCAGTATTTT. This encodes CASRTGTPASTDTQYF.

The V gene is TRBV7-2, the J gene TRBJ2-5; the match to TRBD1 covers 7 bases. This CDR3 contains 14 residues. The germline CDR1 and CDR2 sequences are SGHTA and FQGNSA. V gave up 1 base and J gave up 4 bases; unmatched junction bases: 3. The DNA of the CDR3 is TGTGCCAGCAGCTTAGTAGGGGGCATAGAGACCCAGTACTTC. Its translation is CASSLVGGIETQYF. Together with reference TRBV7-2 and TRBJ2-5, the CDR3 gives the full variable domain: GAGVSQSPSNKVTEKGKDVELRCDPISGHTALYWYRQSLGQGLEFLIYFQGNSAPDKSGLPSDRFSAERTGGSVSTLTIQRTQQEDSAVYLCASSLVGGIETQYFGPGTRLLVL.

The V call is TRBV5-8, the J call TRBJ2-7; 9 bases map to TRBD1. The CDR3 has 16 amino acids. The V gene end was trimmed by 4 bases and the J gene end by 4 bases; junction bases not matched to a gene: 12. Germline CDR1 SGHTS, CDR2 YDEGEE. Here the CDR3 reads CASSPPPGQGKYEQYF. The CDR3 DNA is TGTGCCAGCAGCCCACCCCCGGGACAGGGAAAATACGAGCAGTACTTC.

This chain joins TRBV30 and TRBJ1-2; tentative D call: TRBD1 (6 bases). Deletions cut 0 bases from V and 7 bases from J, with 9 bases between. CDR3 length: 12 residues. Germline V gives CDR1 GTSNPN, CDR2 SVGIG (reference sequence). CDR3 residues: CAWSVGQFGYTF. The CDR3 nucleotides read TGTGCCTGGAGTGTAGGACAGTTTGGCTACACCTTC. Combining the CDR3 with reference TRBV30 and TRBJ1-2 gives the whole variable domain SQTIHQWPATLVQPVGSPLSLECTVEGTSNPNLYWYRQAAGRGLQLLFYSVGIGQISSEVPQNLSASRPQDRQFILSSKKLLLSDSGFYLCAWSVGQFGYTFGSGTRLTVV.

V usage is TRBV7-2 and J usage is TRBJ2-3, with 13 bases matching TRBD2. With 5 bases clipped from V and 4 bases from J, the junction kept 3 bases outside the gene matches. CDR3 length: 15 residues. The germline V gene encodes CDR1 SGHTA and CDR2 FQGNSA. The CDR3 DNA is TGTGCCAGCAGCAAAGGACTAGCGGGAGCAGATACGCAGTATTTT. It specifies CASSKGLAGADTQYF.

The rearrangement links TRBV7-8 to TRBJ2-2; D may be TRBD1 (5 bases). V was pared by 2 bases and J by 1 base, with 11 bases between. CDR1 SGHVS and CDR2 FQNEAQ come from the germline V gene. The CDR3 totals 16 residues. The CDR3 region is CASSLSTQGNTGELFF. CDR3 DNA sequence: TGTGCCAGCAGCTTATCGACCCAGGGGAACACCGGGGAGCTGTTTTTT. The whole variable domain, remainder taken from reference TRBV7-8 and TRBJ2-2, is GAGVSQSPRYKVAKRGQDVALRCDPISGHVSLFWYQQALGQGPEFLTYFQNEAQLDKSGLPSDRFFAERPEGSVSTLKIQRTQQEDSAVYLCASSLSTQGNTGELFFGEGSRLTVL.